This T cell receptor beta chain stems from a study of beta chain features in type 1 diabetes. Study summary: Patients shared similar age, gender and cell yields with healthy donors. Regarding the study as a whole: All four CD4+ subsets from Type 1 diabetes patients carried moderately but significantly shorter TCRB CDR3s.

Isolated RNA was reverse transcribed in full, so expressed TCRB transcripts were sequenced. Measured with immunoSEQ multiplex PCR; TCRdb has only the in-frame clones, and not every one. The table has 680,000 or so clones, around 15% seen once. Sorted cells reached over 98% purity in every population. This clone was recorded a few times. Its antigen remains unknown. The CDR3 has 14 residues. Trimming took 5 bases from V and 2 from J; bases not matched to a gene: 5. Germline lookup yields CDR1 SGHTA and CDR2 FQGTGA. The V call is TRBV7-3, the J call TRBJ2-5, with TRBD2 matching 7 bases. The sequenced material came from naive CD4+ T cells from blood. The receptor was isolated from a man between 18 and 35 years old with type 1 diabetes. The CDR3 protein is CASSRGGKQETQYF. The CDR3 DNA reads TGTGCCAGCAGCAGGGGAGGGAAACAAGAGACCCAGTACTTC. The variable domain in full, with the rest retrieved from reference TRBV7-3 and TRBJ2-5, is GAGVSQTPSNKVTEKGKYVELRCDPISGHTALYWYRQSLGQGPEFLIYFQGTGAADDSGLPNDRFFAVRPEGSVSTLKIQRTERGDSAVYLCASSRGGKQETQYFGPGTRLLVL.